This TCR beta chain was sequenced for a study of T cells in Graves' hyperthyroidism and ophthalmopathy. Study-wide findings and caveats: Among clonotypes expanded in thyroid above 0.001, most were also found in blood.

For this clonotype: Its antigen is unknown.

Exclusion criteria comprised uncontrolled infection, other autoimmune disease, pregnancy or lactation. CDR1 is SGDLS, CDR2 YYNGEE, per germline. This CDR3 is built from 15 residues. The V and J ends lost 3 bases and 4 bases respectively, with 13 bases between them. TCR beta CDR3 regions were amplified from RNA. Initially, a first-round RT-PCR of the TCR CDR3 employed the HTBI primer set. TCRdb fed the multiplex PCR reads into MiXCR, producing one record per CDR3 protein. The sample records 600,000 to 900,000 distinct CDR3 sequences, about 15% being singletons. Sample: blood. This sequence originates from a man between 18 and 29 years old with Graves' hyperthyroidism. V gene TRBV9 combines with J gene TRBJ2-2; maybe TRBD1 (6 bases). The CDR3 DNA reads as TGTGCCAGCAGCGGAACAGGGACGGGCACCGGGGAGCTGTTTTTT. Its protein product is CASSGTGTGTGELFF.